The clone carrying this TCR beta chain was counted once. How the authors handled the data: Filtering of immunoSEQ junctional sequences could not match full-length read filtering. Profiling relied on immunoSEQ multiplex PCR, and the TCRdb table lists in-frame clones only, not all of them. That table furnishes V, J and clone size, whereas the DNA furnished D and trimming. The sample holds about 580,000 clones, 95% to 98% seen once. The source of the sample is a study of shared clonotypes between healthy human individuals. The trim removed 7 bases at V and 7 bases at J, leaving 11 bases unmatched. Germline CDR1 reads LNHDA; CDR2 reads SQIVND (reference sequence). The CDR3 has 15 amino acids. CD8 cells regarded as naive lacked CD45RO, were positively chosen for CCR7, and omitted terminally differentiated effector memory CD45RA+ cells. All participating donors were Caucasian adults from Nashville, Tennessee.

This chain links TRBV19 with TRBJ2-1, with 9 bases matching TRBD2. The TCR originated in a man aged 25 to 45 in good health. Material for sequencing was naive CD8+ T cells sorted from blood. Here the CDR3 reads CASNPTSGPRNEQFF. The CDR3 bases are TGTGCCAGTAACCCAACTAGCGGGCCTCGGAATGAGCAGTTCTTC.